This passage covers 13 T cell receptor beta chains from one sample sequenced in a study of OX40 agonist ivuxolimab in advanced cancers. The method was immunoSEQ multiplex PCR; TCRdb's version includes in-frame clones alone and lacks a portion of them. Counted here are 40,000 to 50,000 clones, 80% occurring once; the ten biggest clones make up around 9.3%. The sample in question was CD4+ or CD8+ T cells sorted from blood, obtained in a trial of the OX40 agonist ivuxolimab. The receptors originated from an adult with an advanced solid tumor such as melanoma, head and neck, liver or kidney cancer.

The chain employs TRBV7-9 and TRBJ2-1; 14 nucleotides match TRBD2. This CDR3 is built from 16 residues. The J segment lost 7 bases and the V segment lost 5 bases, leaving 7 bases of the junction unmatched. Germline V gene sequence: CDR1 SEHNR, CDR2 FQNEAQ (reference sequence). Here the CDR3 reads CASSPGTSGSGNEQFF. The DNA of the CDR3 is TGTGCCAGCAGCCCCGGGACTAGCGGGAGTGGTAATGAGCAGTTCTTC.

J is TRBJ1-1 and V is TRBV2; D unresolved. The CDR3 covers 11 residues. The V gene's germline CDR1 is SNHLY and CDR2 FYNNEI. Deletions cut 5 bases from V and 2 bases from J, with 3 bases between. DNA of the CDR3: TGTGCCAGCAGTCGCAACACTGAAGCTTTCTTT. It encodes CASSRNTEAFF.

Here the CDR3 reads CASRPSPGKETQYF. DNA for the CDR3: TGTGCCAGCCGCCCCTCCCCGGGGAAGGAGACCCAGTACTTC. The chain combines TRBV11-2 with TRBJ2-5, with D perhaps matching TRBD2 (5 bases). V was pared by 8 bases and J by 5 bases, with 18 bases between. Germline V gene data show CDR1 as SGHAT and CDR2 as FQNNGV. The CDR3 spans 14 residues.

CDR3 in DNA: TGTGCCAGCAGCCAAGATCAGGCTAGCGGGAGTTTAAAGCAGTACTTC. This sequence encodes CASSQDQASGSLKQYF. This chain links TRBV4-2 with TRBJ2-7; 10 nucleotides align to TRBD2. V lost 0 bases, J lost 8 bases, and 10 bases stayed unmatched. The CDR3 extends over 16 amino acids. Looked up from germline, CDR1 is LGHNA and CDR2 is YNFKEQ.

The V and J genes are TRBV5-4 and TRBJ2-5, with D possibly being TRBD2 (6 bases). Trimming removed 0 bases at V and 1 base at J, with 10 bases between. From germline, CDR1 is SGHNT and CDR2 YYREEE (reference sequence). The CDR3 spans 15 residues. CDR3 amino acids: CASSLEGGGQETQYF. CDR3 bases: TGTGCCAGCAGCTTGGAGGGAGGCGGCCAAGAGACCCAGTACTTC. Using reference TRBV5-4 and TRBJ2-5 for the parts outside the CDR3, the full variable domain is ETGVTQSPTHLIKTRGQQVTLRCSSQSGHNTVSWYQQALGQGPQFIFQYYREEENGRGNFPPRFSGLQFPNYSSELNVNALELDDSALYLCASSLEGGGQETQYFGPGTRLLVL.

This CDR3 reads CASSPPGLRGGEAFF. The CDR3 nucleotides read TGTGCCAGCTCACCACCGGGACTCCGCGGGGGTGAAGCTTTCTTT. The J gene is TRBJ1-1, the V gene TRBV18, with D maybe TRBD1 (5 bases). Germline CDR1 and CDR2: KGHSH and LQKENI. V lost 0 bases and J lost 7, with 15 bases in between. The CDR3 contains 15 residues.

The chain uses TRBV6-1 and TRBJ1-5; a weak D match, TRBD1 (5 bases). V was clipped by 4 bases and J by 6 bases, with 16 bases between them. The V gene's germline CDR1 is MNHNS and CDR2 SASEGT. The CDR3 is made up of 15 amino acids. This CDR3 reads CASSVWGSAGQPQHF. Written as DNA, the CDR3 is TGTGCCAGCAGTGTGTGGGGGTCGGCGGGTCAGCCCCAGCATTTT.

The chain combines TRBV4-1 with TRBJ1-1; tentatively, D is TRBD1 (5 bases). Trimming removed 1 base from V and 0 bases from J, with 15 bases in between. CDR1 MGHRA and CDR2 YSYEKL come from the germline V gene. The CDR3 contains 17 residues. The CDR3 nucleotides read TGCGCCAGCAGCCAAGCGGCGGGGGGAGCTATGAACACTGAAGCTTTCTTT. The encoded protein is CASSQAAGGAMNTEAFF.

This CDR3 reads CASSQGALGEQYF. CDR3 nucleotide sequence: TGTGCCAGCAGCCAGGGGGCCTTGGGCGAGCAGTACTTC. The J gene is TRBJ2-7, the V gene TRBV25-1, with 8 nucleotides matching TRBD1. This CDR3 has 13 amino acids. In germline, CDR1 is MGHDK, CDR2 SYGVNS. J lost 6 bases, V lost 6 bases, and 7 bases had no gene match.

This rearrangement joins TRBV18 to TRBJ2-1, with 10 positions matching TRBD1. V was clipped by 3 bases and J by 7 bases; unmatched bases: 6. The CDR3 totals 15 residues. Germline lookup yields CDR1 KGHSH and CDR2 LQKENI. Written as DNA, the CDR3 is TGTGCCAGCTCACCTGGGACAGGGGTAGGGAATGAGCAGTTCTTC. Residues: CASSPGTGVGNEQFF.

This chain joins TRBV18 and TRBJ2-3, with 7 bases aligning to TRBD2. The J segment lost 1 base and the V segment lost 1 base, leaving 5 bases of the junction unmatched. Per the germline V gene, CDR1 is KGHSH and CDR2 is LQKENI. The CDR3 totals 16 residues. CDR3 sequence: CASSPRGGSGTDTQYF. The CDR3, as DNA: TGTGCCAGCTCACCACGGGGCGGGAGTGGCACAGATACGCAGTATTTT. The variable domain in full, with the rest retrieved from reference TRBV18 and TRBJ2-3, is NAGVMQNPRHLVRRRGQEARLRCSPMKGHSHVYWYRQLPEEGLKFMVYLQKENIIDESGMPKERFSAEFPKEGPSILRIQQVVRGDSAAYFCASSPRGGSGTDTQYFGPGTRLTVL.

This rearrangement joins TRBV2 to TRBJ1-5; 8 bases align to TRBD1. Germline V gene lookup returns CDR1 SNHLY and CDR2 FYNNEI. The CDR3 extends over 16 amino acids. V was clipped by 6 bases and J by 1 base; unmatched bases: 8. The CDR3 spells CASSPGAGGSNQPQHF. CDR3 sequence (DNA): TGTGCCAGCAGCCCCGGGGCAGGGGGCAGCAATCAGCCCCAGCATTTT. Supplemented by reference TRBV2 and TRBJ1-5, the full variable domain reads EPEVTQTPSHQVTQMGQEVILRCVPISNHLYFYWYRQILGQKVEFLVSFYNNEISEKSEIFDDQFSVERPDGSNFTLKIRSTKLEDSAMYFCASSPGAGGSNQPQHFGDGTRLSIL.

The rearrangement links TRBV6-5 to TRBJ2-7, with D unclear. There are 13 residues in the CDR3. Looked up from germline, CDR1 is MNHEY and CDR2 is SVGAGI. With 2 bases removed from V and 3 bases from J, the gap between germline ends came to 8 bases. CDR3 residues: CASSYATDYEQYF. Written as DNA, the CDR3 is TGTGCCAGCAGTTACGCCACTGACTACGAGCAGTACTTC.